This record looks at one TCR beta chain sequence and its context. Its antigen remains undetermined. No per-base quality is available; no much larger clone lies one base away. This record belongs to a study of blood T cell repertoires in COVID-19 (TCRdb year 2020). The study in broad terms: The collaborator samples originated in the United States, Italy and Spain and spanned the acute and convalescent phases of COVID-19. The prospective study material was composed of cDNA or gDNA derived from T cells, B-cell-depleted T cells, or PBMCs. Subjects who had been exposed to COVID-19, were actively infected with it, or had recovered from it provided the deeply sampled blood TCRbeta repertoires that made up the dataset. The repertoires were released in a freely available public database intended as a resource for research on the immune response to SARS-CoV-2. The samples were drawn from two sources: the first 160 participants of the ongoing ImmuneRACE study, and 1,200 or so subjects contributed by 6 global collaborators. A de-identified subject ID, COVID-19 status, age in years and sex were almost always included in the sample metadata. Where available, HLA class I and class II types were taken from metadata supplied by the sample provider and were not determined by assay-based typing. Summary of the overall study and its limitations: The quantity of clinical and demographic metadata differed by source and by participant and was supplied without curation.

Enrolling through a virtual design, the prospective study's participants ranged in age from roughly 18 to 95 years and lived across 20 to 25 United States geographic areas. To assign participants to cohorts, the prospective study relied on clinical history that participants themselves reported in a screening survey and a study questionnaire. Mobile phlebotomists in the prospective study collected whole blood, serum and a nasopharyngeal or oropharyngeal swab from every participant. Prospective study participants could optionally give additional blood draws and questionnaires over an approximately 2-month period. Blood samples from the prospective study were shipped frozen or at room temperature prior to DNA extraction. TCRbeta CDR3 regions were amplified from genomic DNA using the immunoSEQ Assay, a bias-controlled multiplex PCR. The source study handled its data this way. The number of nucleated cells in each sample was estimated from the amplification of reference gene primers within the assay. To quantify the absolute abundance of each unique TCRbeta CDR3 rearrangement, sequence reads were collapsed and filtered. For each sample, productive Simpson clonality was calculated as the square root of Simpson's diversity index across productive rearrangements. TCRdb's version of the immuneACCESS table is confined to in-frame rearrangements and falls short of the full clone set. An unresolved V gene accounts for under half of the shortfall where checked; the remainder is of unknown origin. V and J calls and clone size are as listed in that table; D and trimming were resolved from the DNA. The sample includes some 190,000 clones, with approximately 73% observed a single time. Approximately 16% of the sample lies in the top ten.

The CDR3 covers 15 residues, taking in both the cysteine and the phenylalanine. The CDR3 DNA has 45 bases and is translated from base 1. CDR1 and CDR2 are read off the germline V gene (reference sequence) as SGHKS and YYEKEE. The germline V and J ends show losses of 0 bases and 8 bases respectively, and no gene match explains 8 bases of the junction. The rearrangement joined TRBV5-5 to TRBJ1-2, and 9 bases in between align with TRBD1. This receptor was taken from a woman between 50 and 59 years old with acute COVID-19. Sequencing input: PBMCs or T cells enriched from blood (not recorded which). Here is the DNA: TGTGCCAGCAGCTTGGAGGGACAGGGAGGATGGGGCTACACCTTC. Its coded protein is CASSLEGQGGWGYTF.